This entry lists 5 T cell receptor beta chains sequenced from one sample in a study of cytomegalovirus exposure and HLA in healthy donors. Primers for the PCR totalled 60 Vbeta and 13 Jbeta. Clones were read by immunoSEQ multiplex PCR, and TCRdb kept only the in-frame ones, dropping some. The sample records 150,000 to 250,000 clones, 70% to 80% being singletons. The sequencing input was PBMCs. The receptor source for this set is a woman in her twenties or thirties in good health and CMV-seropositive.

CDR3 amino acids: CASRTSGLPEQYF. The CDR3, as DNA: TGTGCCAGCAGGACTAGCGGGCTCCCGGAGCAGTACTTC. The rearrangement links TRBV6-1 to TRBJ2-7; 10 positions agree with TRBD2. Unmatched junction bases numbered 6, after V lost 6 bases and J lost 7 bases. The CDR3 length is 13 residues. Germline-derived CDR1 and CDR2 are MNHNS and SASEGT.

The chain employs TRBV2 and TRBJ2-3; 7 bases line up with TRBD1. The CDR3 runs 15 residues. The V and J ends lost 3 bases and 5 bases, in that order; junction bases with no gene match: 8. Germline assignment: CDR1 SNHLY and CDR2 FYNNEI. This CDR3 reads CASSDGGHRGDTQYF. CDR3 in DNA: TGTGCCAGCAGTGATGGGGGCCACAGGGGAGATACGCAGTATTTT.

V is TRBV19 and J is TRBJ2-7; no definite D call. The V and J ends lost 5 bases and 2 bases respectively, with 7 bases between them. The CDR3 length is 12 residues. Germline loops: CDR1 LNHDA, CDR2 SQIVND (reference sequence). The CDR3 loop is CASSDQTYEQYF. CDR3 coding DNA: TGTGCCAGTAGTGATCAGACCTACGAGCAGTACTTC.

The chain joins TRBV27 to TRBJ1-2, with 7 positions matching TRBD1. The CDR3 extends over 14 amino acids. CDR1 is MNHEY, CDR2 SMNVEV, per germline (reference sequence). V shed 6 bases, J shed 5 bases, and the junction held 9 bases outside the gene matches. The CDR3 loop reads CASSMGQLDYGYTF. DNA for the CDR3: TGTGCCAGCAGCATGGGACAGCTTGATTATGGCTACACCTTC.

The genes are TRBV7-2 and TRBJ2-1, with 8 bases lining up with TRBD2. CDR3 length: 17 amino acids. Germline CDR1 is SGHTA and CDR2 is FQGNSA. The ends lost 4 bases at V and 9 bases at J; junction bases unmatched: 17. CDR3 sequence: CASSSYTSGRGRGEQFF. The CDR3 nucleotides are TGTGCCAGCAGCTCGTATACCAGCGGGAGAGGTCGCGGTGAGCAGTTCTTC.